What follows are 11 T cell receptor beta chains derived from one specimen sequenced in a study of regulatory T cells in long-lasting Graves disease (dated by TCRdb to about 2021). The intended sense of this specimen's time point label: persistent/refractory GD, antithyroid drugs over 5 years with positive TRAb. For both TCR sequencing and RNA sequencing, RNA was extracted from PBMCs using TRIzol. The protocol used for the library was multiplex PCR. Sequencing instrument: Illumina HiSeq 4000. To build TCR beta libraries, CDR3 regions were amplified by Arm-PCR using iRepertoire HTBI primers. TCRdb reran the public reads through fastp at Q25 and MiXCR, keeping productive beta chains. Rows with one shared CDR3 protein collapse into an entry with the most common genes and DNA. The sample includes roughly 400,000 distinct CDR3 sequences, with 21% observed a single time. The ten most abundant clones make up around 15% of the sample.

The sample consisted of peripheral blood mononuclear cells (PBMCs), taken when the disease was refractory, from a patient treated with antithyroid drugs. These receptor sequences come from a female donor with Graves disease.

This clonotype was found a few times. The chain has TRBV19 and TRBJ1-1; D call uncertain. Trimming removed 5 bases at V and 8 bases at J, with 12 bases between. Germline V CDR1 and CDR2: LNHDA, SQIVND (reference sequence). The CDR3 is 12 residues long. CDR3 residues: CASSRPMLEAFF. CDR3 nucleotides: TGTGCCAGTAGTCGGCCTATGCTCGAAGCTTTCTTT. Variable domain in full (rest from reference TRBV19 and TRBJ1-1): DGGITQSPKYLFRKEGQNVTLSCEQNLNHDAMYWYRQDPGQGLRLIYYSQIVNDFQKGDIAEGYSVSREKKESFPLTVTSAQKNPTAFYLCASSRPMLEAFFGQGTRLTVV.

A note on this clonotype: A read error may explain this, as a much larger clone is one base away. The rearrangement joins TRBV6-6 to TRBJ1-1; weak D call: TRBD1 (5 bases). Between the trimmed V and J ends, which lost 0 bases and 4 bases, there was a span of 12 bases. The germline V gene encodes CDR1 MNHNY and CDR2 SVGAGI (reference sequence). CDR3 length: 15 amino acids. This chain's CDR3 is CASSYSGQMSTEAFF. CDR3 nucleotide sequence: TGTGCCAGCAGTTACTCGGGGCAGATGAGCACTGAAGCTTTCTTT.

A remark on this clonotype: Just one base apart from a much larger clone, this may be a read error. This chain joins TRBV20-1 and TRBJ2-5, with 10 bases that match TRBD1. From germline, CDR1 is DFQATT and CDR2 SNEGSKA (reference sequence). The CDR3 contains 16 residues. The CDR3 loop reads CSARDLGQGVQEAQYF. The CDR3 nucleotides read TGCAGTGCTAGAGATCTAGGACAGGGGGTACAAGAGGCCCAGTACTTC.

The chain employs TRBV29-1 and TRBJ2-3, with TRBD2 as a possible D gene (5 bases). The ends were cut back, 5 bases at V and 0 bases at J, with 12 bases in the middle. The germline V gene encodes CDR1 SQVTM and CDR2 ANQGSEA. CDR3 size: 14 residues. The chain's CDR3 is CSVRTGTSTDTQYF. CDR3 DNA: TGCAGCGTTCGGACTGGAACTAGCACAGATACGCAGTATTTT.

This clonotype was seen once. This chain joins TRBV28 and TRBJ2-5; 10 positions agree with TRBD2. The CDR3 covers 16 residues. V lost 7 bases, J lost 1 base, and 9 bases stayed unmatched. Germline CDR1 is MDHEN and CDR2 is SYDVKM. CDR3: CASTGSGRAVQETQYF. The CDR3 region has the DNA TGTGCCAGCACCGGGAGCGGGAGGGCCGTCCAAGAGACCCAGTACTTC. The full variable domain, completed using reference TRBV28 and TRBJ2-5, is DVKVTQSSRYLVKRTGEKVFLECVQDMDHENMFWYRQDPGLGLRLIYFSYDVKMKEKGDIPEGYSVSREKKERFSLILESASTNQTSMYLCASTGSGRAVQETQYFGPGTRLLVL.

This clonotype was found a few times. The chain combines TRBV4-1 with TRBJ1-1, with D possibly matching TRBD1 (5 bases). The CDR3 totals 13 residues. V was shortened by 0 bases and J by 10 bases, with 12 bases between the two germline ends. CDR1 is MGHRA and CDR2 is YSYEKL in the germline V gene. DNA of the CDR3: TGCGCCAGCAGCCAAGATTCGAGGGGCCGAGCTTTCTTT. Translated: CASSQDSRGRAFF.

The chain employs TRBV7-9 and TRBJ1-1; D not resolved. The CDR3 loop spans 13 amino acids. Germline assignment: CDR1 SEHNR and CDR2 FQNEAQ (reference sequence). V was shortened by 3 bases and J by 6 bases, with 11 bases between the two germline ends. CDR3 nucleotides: TGTGCCAGCAGCTTTTTGGGCCTTGCTGAAGCTTTCTTT. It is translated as CASSFLGLAEAFF.

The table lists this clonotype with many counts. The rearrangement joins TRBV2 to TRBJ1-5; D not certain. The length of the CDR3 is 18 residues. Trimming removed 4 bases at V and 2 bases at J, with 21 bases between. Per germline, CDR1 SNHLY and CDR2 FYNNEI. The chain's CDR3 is CASSGFRIQTVGNQPQHF. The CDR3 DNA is TGTGCCAGCAGTGGTTTTCGAATACAGACCGTCGGCAATCAGCCCCAGCATTTT.

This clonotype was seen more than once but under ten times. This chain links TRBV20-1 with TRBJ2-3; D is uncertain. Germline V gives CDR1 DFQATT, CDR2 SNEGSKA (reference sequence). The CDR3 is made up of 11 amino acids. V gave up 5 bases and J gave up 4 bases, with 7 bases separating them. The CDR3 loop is CSAHTPDTQYF. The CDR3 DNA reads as TGCAGTGCTCACACCCCAGATACGCAGTATTTT.

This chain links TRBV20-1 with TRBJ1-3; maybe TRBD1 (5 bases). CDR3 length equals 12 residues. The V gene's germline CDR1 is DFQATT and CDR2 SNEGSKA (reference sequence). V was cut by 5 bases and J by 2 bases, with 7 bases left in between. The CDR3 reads CSAQGAGNTIYF. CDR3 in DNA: TGCAGTGCTCAGGGTGCTGGAAACACCATATATTTT.

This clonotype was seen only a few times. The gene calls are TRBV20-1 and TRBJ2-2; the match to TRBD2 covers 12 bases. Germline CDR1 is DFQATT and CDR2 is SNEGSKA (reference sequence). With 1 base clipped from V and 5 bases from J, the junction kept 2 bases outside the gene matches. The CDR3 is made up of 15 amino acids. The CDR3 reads CSARGLAGVTGELFF. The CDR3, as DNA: TGCAGTGCTAGAGGACTAGCGGGAGTTACCGGGGAGCTGTTTTTT.